The present T cell receptor beta chain was sequenced within a study of Ad26.COV2.S vaccination and SARS-CoV-2 variants. General study results and limits: Assessments of TCR breadth and depth may have underestimated the total T cell responses. Placebo recipients showed lower spike-specific TCR breadth than vaccinees. Reportedly, after vaccination the spike-specific CD8+ and CD4+ T cell responses displayed substantial breadth. Whether participants received vaccine or placebo, their non-spike TCR breadth was similar.

In regard to this clone: Its antigen is undetermined.

The data were produced by immunoSEQ multiplex PCR, yet TCRdb's version contains in-frame clones alone and is incomplete. The sample records approximately 450,000 clones, 80% to 95% being singletons. The treatment: some 20 received Ad26.COV2.S at low or high dose, single or two shots; about 5 received placebo; per-sample allocation not given. The samples date from day 63 after the first vaccine or placebo injection. The germline V gene encodes CDR1 SGHKS and CDR2 YYEKEE (reference sequence). There are 16 residues in the CDR3. Trimming cost V 4 bases and J 1 base; bases outside gene matches: 8. The TCR was taken from a person between 18 and 65 years old who received the Ad26.COV2.S COVID-19 vaccine or a placebo. This chain links TRBV5-5 with TRBJ2-5, with TRBD1 matching over 9 bases. The sample here was peripheral blood, taken in a trial of Ad26.COV2.S vaccine versus placebo. CDR3 coding DNA: TGTGCCAGCAGCAGGAACAGGGGGCCCGTCCAAGAGACCCAGTACTTC. Translated, it gives CASSRNRGPVQETQYF.